This T cell receptor beta chain emerged from a study of cytomegalovirus exposure and HLA in healthy donors. About this clone: Its antigen is still unknown.

Trimming cost V 2 bases and J 0 bases, with 8 bases left between them. The CDR3 length is 15 residues. Germline V gene data show CDR1 as LNHNV and CDR2 as YYDKDF (reference sequence). Overall study findings and caveats: V- and J-gene trimming of TCR beta was linked (in a later analysis) to a missense DCLRE1C variant. Rarity characterized most TCR sequences, yet some public TCRs appeared in many donors. Accurate HLA-A and HLA-B prediction from TCR beta sequences was reported for most subjects.

Both 60 Vbeta primers and 13 Jbeta primers went into the PCR. Sequencing used immunoSEQ multiplex PCR; TCRdb keeps in-frame clones, though not all of them. This sample carries around 150,000 clones, roughly four fifths of them seen once, and the ten largest clones take around 4.5%. This chain uses TRBV15 with TRBJ1-3; a possible D gene is TRBD1 (5 bases). This clonotype originated in a man aged 40-49 years in good health and CMV-seropositive. The specimen was PBMCs. In nucleotides, the CDR3 is TGTGCCACCAGCAGACCAGGGAACTCTGGAAACACCATATATTTT. It yields the protein CATSRPGNSGNTIYF. Based on the CDR3 plus reference TRBV15 and TRBJ1-3, the full variable domain is DAMVIQNPRYQVTQFGKPVTLSCSQTLNHNVMYWYQQKSSQAPKLLFHYYDKDFNNEADTPDNFQSRRPNTSFCFLDIRSPGLGDTAMYLCATSRPGNSGNTIYFGEGSWLTVV.